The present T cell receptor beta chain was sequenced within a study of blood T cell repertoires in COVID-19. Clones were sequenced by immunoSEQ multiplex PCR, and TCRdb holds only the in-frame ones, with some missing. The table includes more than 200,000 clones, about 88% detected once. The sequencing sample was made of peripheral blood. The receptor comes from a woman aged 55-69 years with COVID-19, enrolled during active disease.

CDR3 amino acids: CASSRGSHGYTF. The CDR3 nucleotides read TGTGCCAGCAGCCGAGGGAGCCATGGCTACACCTTC. This rearrangement joins TRBV28 to TRBJ1-2; D ambiguous. V gave up 6 bases and J gave up 6 bases, with 11 bases separating them. The CDR3 has 12 residues. CDR1 MDHEN and CDR2 SYDVKM come from the germline V gene.